The rows below give T cell receptor beta chains drawn from one sample of a study of memory CD4+ T cells and cytomegalovirus serostatus. Profiled with immunoSEQ multiplex PCR; TCRdb holds only in-frame clones, not every one. The table lists tens of thousands of clones, over 80% of them singletons. The sequenced material came from memory CD4+ T cells from blood. Receptors originate from an adult in good health and CMV-seronegative. The CDR3 runs from the conserved cysteine through the conserved F or W. D genes are given only for firm matches. Not every row has a clone size; where given, it reads once, few, many or a size class.

V,D,size,J,CDR3,DNA
TRBV2,-,-,TRBJ1-4,CASTPSGQLNEKLFF,TGTGCCAGCACTCCAAGTGGGCAGCTTAATGAAAAACTGTTTTTT
TRBV6-4,-,-,TRBJ2-1,CASSEYTETYNEQFF,TGTGCCAGCAGTGAATATACCGAGACCTACAATGAGCAGTTCTTC
TRBV5-6,-,-,TRBJ1-2,CASSTDRAANYGYTF,TGTGCCAGCAGCACTGACAGAGCAGCTAACTATGGCTACACCTTC
TRBV4-2,-,-,TRBJ1-2,CASSQDRRANYGYTF,TGTGCCAGCAGCCAAGATCGGAGGGCCAACTATGGCTACACCTTC
TRBV27,-,-,TRBJ2-7,CASSLSFLSYEQYF,TGTGCCAGCAGTTTATCCTTTCTTTCCTACGAGCAGTACTTC
TRBV7-6,-,-,TRBJ2-5,CASKPLQETQYF,TGTGCCAGCAAACCGTTGCAAGAGACCCAGTACTTC
TRBV28,-,-,TRBJ1-2,CASSFTARVGNYGYTF,TGTGCCAGCAGTTTCACGGCCAGGGTTGGCAACTATGGCTACACCTTC
TRBV7-2,-,once,TRBJ1-1,CASSTPKGLMNTEAFF,TGTGCCAGCAGCACTCCCAAGGGTCTAATGAACACTGAAGCTTTCTTT
TRBV2,TRBD1,-,TRBJ1-4,CASNYAGTGVMAGGKLFF,TGTGCCAGCAATTACGCCGGGACAGGGGTCATGGCCGGGGGAAAACTGTTTTTT
TRBV7-9,TRBD1,few,TRBJ1-6,CASSLMGQGNSPLHF,TGTGCCAGCAGCTTAATGGGACAGGGTAATTCACCCCTCCACTTT
TRBV7-2,-,-,TRBJ2-2,CASSPWGFHTGELFF,TGTGCCAGCAGCCCATGGGGTTTTCACACCGGGGAGCTGTTTTTT
TRBV12-2,-,-,TRBJ2-5,CASRSRTSGGPPQYF,TGTGCAAGTCGCTCCCGGACTAGCGGGGGCCCGCCCCAGTACTTC
TRBV10-3,TRBD1,-,TRBJ2-3,CAIRTGGPLTDTQYF,TGTGCCATAAGGACAGGGGGGCCTCTCACAGATACGCAGTATTTT
TRBV18,-,few,TRBJ2-2,CASSPVDTGELFF,TGTGCCAGCTCACCAGTAGACACCGGGGAGCTGTTTTTT
TRBV5-6,-,-,TRBJ2-7,CASSLSREQYF,TGTGCCAGCAGCCTAAGTAGGGAGCAGTACTTC
TRBV7-8,TRBD2,-,TRBJ2-5,CASSRVGTSEETQYF,TGTGCCAGCAGCCGTGTGGGGACTAGTGAAGAGACCCAGTACTTC
TRBV10-3,-,-,TRBJ1-3,CAISEKSWAPGNTIYF,TGTGCCATCAGTGAGAAATCTTGGGCTCCTGGAAACACCATATATTTT
TRBV14,-,-,TRBJ1-2,CASSQGRRYGYTF,TGTGCCAGCAGCCAGGGGCGGAGGTATGGCTACACCTTC
TRBV7-7,-,few,TRBJ2-5,CASSLGAEETQYF,TGTGCTAGCAGCTTAGGGGCCGAAGAGACCCAGTACTTC
TRBV7-2,-,-,TRBJ1-6,CASSPNHPLSPLHF,TGTGCCAGCAGCCCCAACCATCCTTTATCACCCCTCCACTTT
TRBV18,-,-,TRBJ2-2,CASSPPGELFF,TGTGCCAGCTCACCACCAGGGGAGCTGTTTTTT
TRBV19,TRBD1,-,TRBJ1-2,CASSRQGNSYGYTF,TGTGCCAGTAGTCGACAGGGGAATAGCTATGGCTACACCTTC
TRBV6-1,-,-,TRBJ1-2,CASSDRAVNYGYTF,TGTGCCAGCAGTGACAGGGCGGTTAACTATGGCTACACCTTC
TRBV7-2,-,-,TRBJ2-1,CASSPSTTKQFF,TGTGCCAGCAGCCCCTCCACGACCAAGCAGTTCTTC
TRBV7-9,-,-,TRBJ1-4,CASKLGSGWRTEKLFF,TGTGCCAGCAAACTGGGTAGTGGGTGGCGGACTGAAAAACTGTTTTTT
TRBV7-6,-,-,TRBJ2-6,CASSLGRTEAHSGANVLTF,TGTGCCAGCAGCTTAGGCCGAACAGAAGCCCACTCTGGGGCCAACGTCCTGACTTTC
TRBV4-3,-,-,TRBJ2-3,CASSLHPPRALGDTQYF,TGCGCCAGCAGCCTTCACCCCCCAAGGGCCCTCGGGGATACGCAGTATTTT
TRBV6-5,-,-,TRBJ1-2,CASTPTGRYGYTF,TGTGCCAGCACTCCGACAGGTCGCTATGGCTACACCTTC
TRBV19,TRBD1,-,TRBJ2-5,CASSFGWDSEKETQYF,TGTGCCTCTTCCTTTGGCTGGGACAGCGAAAAAGAGACCCAGTACTTC
TRBV7-3,-,-,TRBJ2-5,CASSPWVARYQETQYF,TGTGCCAGCAGCCCCTGGGTAGCGAGGTACCAAGAGACCCAGTACTTC
TRBV7-2,-,-,TRBJ2-3,CASSSTGANTDTQYF,TGTGCCAGCAGCTCGACAGGTGCTAACACAGATACGCAGTATTTT
TRBV2,-,-,TRBJ1-3,CASRGGGARSGNTIYF,TGTGCCAGCAGGGGTGGGGGGGCCCGCTCTGGAAACACCATATATTTT
TRBV30,-,-,TRBJ2-7,CAWSPGARSEQYF,TGTGCCTGGAGCCCCGGGGCCCGTAGCGAGCAGTACTTC
TRBV5-4,-,-,TRBJ2-7,CASSRPGLSSYEQYF,TGTGCCAGCAGCCGACCGGGCCTAAGCTCCTACGAGCAGTACTTC
TRBV6-4,-,-,TRBJ1-1,CASSPSPGNTEAFF,TGTGCCAGCAGCCCCTCCCCCGGGAACACTGAAGCTTTCTTT
TRBV5-1,-,once,TRBJ2-5,CASSLTVGGPGETQYF,TGCGCCAGCAGCTTGACGGTTGGCGGGCCGGGGGAGACCCAGTACTTC
TRBV7-3,TRBD1,-,TRBJ1-5,CASSFRDRVGARPNQPQHF,TGTGCCAGCAGCTTCCGGGACAGGGTTGGGGCCCGACCGAATCAGCCCCAGCATTTT
TRBV29-1,-,once,TRBJ2-1,CSVAPGDYEQFF,TGCAGCGTCGCCCCAGGGGACTATGAGCAGTTCTTC
TRBV4-3,-,-,TRBJ1-2,CASSNRDYGYTF,TGCGCCAGCTCCAACAGGGACTATGGCTACACCTTC
TRBV5-4,TRBD1,once,TRBJ1-4,CASSFGGQGDEKLFF,TGTGCCAGCAGCTTCGGTGGGCAGGGGGATGAAAAACTGTTTTTT
TRBV11-2,-,-,TRBJ1-1,CASSLNAGTEAFF,TGTGCCAGCAGCTTGAACGCGGGCACTGAAGCTTTCTTT
TRBV10-3,-,-,TRBJ2-3,CAIGGGRRGGPLTDTQYF,TGTGCCATCGGGGGGGGTCGACGCGGGGGCCCTCTCACAGATACGCAGTATTTT
TRBV5-1,TRBD2,-,TRBJ2-2,CASSLTSGGATGELFF,TGCGCCAGCAGCTTGACCAGCGGGGGGGCCACCGGGGAGCTGTTTTTT